This T cell receptor beta chain was found in a study of cytomegalovirus exposure and HLA in healthy donors. Across the whole study: An early release of data contained about 85 million unique TCRs, which came from HLA-typed donors.

Use of 60 Vbeta and 13 Jbeta primers characterized the PCR. Generated by immunoSEQ multiplex PCR, the TCRdb table keeps only in-frame clones and is missing some. The sample lists under 200,000 clones, roughly four fifths occurring once. The germline gives CDR1 SEHNR, CDR2 FQNEAQ (reference sequence). V was clipped by 7 bases and J by 0 bases, with 4 bases between them. The CDR3 loop spans 13 amino acids. The chain combines TRBV7-9 with TRBJ2-6; D is unclear. The source material was PBMCs. This clonotype was sampled from a woman aged 50 to 60 in good health and CMV-seronegative. The CDR3 is CASTHSGANVLTF. CDR3 bases: TGTGCCAGCACCCACTCTGGGGCCAACGTCCTGACTTTC.